The 10 T cell receptor beta chains given below trace back to one sample, sequenced in a study of regulatory T cells in long-lasting Graves disease. Arm-PCR with iRepertoire HTBI primers amplified the CDR3 regions for these TCR beta libraries. TCRdb reanalysed the multiplex PCR reads using MiXCR and keeps one entry per CDR3 protein. The data hold around 510,000 distinct CDR3 sequences, with around 20% observed a single time. Regarding time point: persistent/refractory GD, antithyroid drugs over 5 years with positive TRAb. PBMC RNA was the source of the TCR library. The source was peripheral blood mononuclear cells (PBMCs), collected when the disease was refractory, from a patient treated with antithyroid drugs. These receptors came from a female donor with Graves disease.

This clonotype showed up just a few times. The genes are TRBV3-1 and TRBJ2-5; D tentatively fits TRBD1 or TRBD2 (5 bases each). The V and J ends lost 3 bases and 1 base respectively, with 21 bases between them. Germline V gene data show CDR1 as LGHDT and CDR2 as YNNKEL (reference sequence). This CDR3 region has 18 residues. CDR3 sequence (DNA): TGTGCCAGCAGCCACGAGCCGATCCATGGGGGAGTCCAAGAGACCCAGTACTTC. Translated, it gives CASSHEPIHGGVQETQYF.

There are a few counts of this clonotype. The V and J genes are TRBV2 and TRBJ2-3, with D perhaps assigned TRBD1 or TRBD2 (6 bases each). Germline V gives CDR1 SNHLY, CDR2 FYNNEI. This CDR3 spans 16 amino acids. The ends were cut back, 4 bases at V and 2 bases at J, with 16 bases in the middle. The CDR3 sequence is CASSVDRGLATDTQYF. In DNA, the CDR3 is TGTGCCAGCAGTGTGGACCGGGGGCTAGCCACAGATACGCAGTATTTT. The full variable domain, with the rest looked up from reference TRBV2 and TRBJ2-3, is EPEVTQTPSHQVTQMGQEVILRCVPISNHLYFYWYRQILGQKVEFLVSFYNNEISEKSEIFDDQFSVERPDGSNFTLKIRSTKLEDSAMYFCASSVDRGLATDTQYFGPGTRLTVL.

This clonotype was detected many times. The chain carries TRBV6-5 and TRBJ2-5, with D perhaps TRBD1 (6 bases). This CDR3 is 16 amino acids long. Trimming removed 0 bases from V and 5 bases from J, with 16 bases in between. The germline gives CDR1 MNHEY, CDR2 SVGAGI. The CDR3 reads CASSYSIGQPVETQYF. In DNA form, the CDR3 reads TGTGCCAGCAGTTACTCGATCGGACAGCCAGTGGAGACCCAGTACTTC.

This clonotype occurred a few times. J is TRBJ2-2 and V is TRBV7-9, with D tentatively TRBD1 (6 bases). CDR1 SEHNR and CDR2 FQNEAQ come from the germline V gene (reference sequence). V lost 6 bases to trimming and J lost 4 bases, with 12 bases between them. CDR3 length: 14 amino acids. The CDR3 is CASSLDSITGELFF. DNA for the CDR3: TGTGCCAGCAGTTTGGACAGTATCACCGGGGAGCTGTTTTTT.

CDR3 in amino acids: CASSQEKFQPQHF. CDR3 nucleotides: TGTGCCAGCAGCCAAGAGAAGTTTCAGCCCCAGCATTTT. The chain uses TRBV7-6 and TRBJ1-5; D uncertain. The ends were cut back, 5 bases at V and 6 bases at J, with 11 bases in the middle. Germline CDR1 is SGHVS and CDR2 is FNYEAQ. There are 13 residues in the CDR3.

This chain joins TRBV5-8 and TRBJ2-5; 7 nucleotides match TRBD2. CDR1 is SGHTS and CDR2 is YDEGEE in the germline V gene. With 1 base clipped from V and 4 bases from J, the junction kept 19 bases outside the gene matches. The CDR3 is 19 residues long. The CDR3 DNA follows: TGTGCCAGCAGCTTGTTTCGCAAACTTAGACGGGGGGAGTTAGAGACCCAGTACTTC. This codes for CASSLFRKLRRGELETQYF.

This clonotype was detected ten times or more. J is TRBJ2-7 and V is TRBV28; D gene uncertain. V was cut by 6 bases and J by 7 bases, with 19 bases left in between. The germline CDR1 and CDR2 sequences are MDHEN and SYDVKM. The CDR3 spans 14 residues. CDR3 in DNA: TGTGCCAGCAGCCGTAGAGCGTTGGGTCCAGAGCAGTACTTC. Residues: CASSRRALGPEQYF.

This clonotype has at least ten counts. The gene calls are TRBV5-1 and TRBJ2-7; 14 nucleotides line up with TRBD2. This CDR3 region has 15 residues. V shed 4 bases, J shed 6 bases, and the junction held 6 bases outside the gene matches. Germline CDR1 is SGHRS and CDR2 is YFSETQ. In DNA, the CDR3 is TGCGCCAGCAGCCAGGGACTAGCGGGAGTCCCCGAGCAGTACTTC. The encoded protein is CASSQGLAGVPEQYF.

This clonotype came up a few times. V gene TRBV6-1 combines with J gene TRBJ1-3, with D possibly matching TRBD1 (6 bases). The V gene lost 7 bases and the J gene lost 0 bases, with 10 bases spanning the gap. Germline CDR1 is MNHNS and CDR2 is SASEGT. This CDR3 has 14 amino acids. The DNA for the CDR3 is TGTGCCAGCACCCGGGACATCTCTGGAAACACCATATATTTT. Translating it yields CASTRDISGNTIYF.

This clonotype has at least ten counts. The chain links TRBV6-5 to TRBJ2-2, with a weak D call TRBD1 (6 bases). V was cut by 0 bases and J by 5 bases, with 16 bases left in between. Per germline, CDR1 MNHEY and CDR2 SVGAGI. The CDR3 has 17 residues. The CDR3 protein is CASSYSVSRGRTGELFF. For the CDR3, the DNA is TGTGCCAGCAGTTACTCTGTGTCCAGGGGCCGGACCGGGGAGCTGTTTTTT.